A selection of T cell receptor beta chains follows, all from one sample in a study of response to subunit inactivated influenza vaccine. TCRdb fed the RT-PCR reads into MiXCR, producing one record per CDR3 protein. The sample has around 580,000 distinct CDR3 sequences; 14% are singletons. The material sequenced was PBMCs from blood, taken 11 to 12 days after vaccination. All receptors come from a man aged 50 to 60 who received an inactivated influenza vaccine. Both conserved end residues are part of each CDR3. A D gene is named only where the DNA matches it firmly. The size field is filled for only some rows; it gives once, few, many or a size class.

. TRBJ1-5 TRBV7-2 few CASSLDNDRPQHF TGTGCCAGCAGCTTAGACAATGATCGGCCCCAGCATTTT
TRBD2 TRBJ2-3 TRBV15 . CATTPETGGRASDTQYF TGTGCCACCACCCCTGAAACGGGCGGGAGGGCCTCAGATACGCAGTATTTT
. TRBJ1-5 TRBV27 . CASSFGRVDQPQHF TGTGCCAGCAGTTTCGGGCGGGTGGACCAGCCCCAGCATTTT
. TRBJ2-7 TRBV9 few CASSEGQISDEQYF TGTGCCAGCAGCGAGGGGCAGATTTCCGACGAGCAGTACTTC
. TRBJ2-2 TRBV20-1 . CSARDRLFANTGELFF TGCAGTGCTAGAGATAGGCTTTTCGCGAACACCGGGGAGCTGTTTTTT
TRBD1 TRBJ1-1 TRBV27 . CASRAQGADTEAFF TGTGCCAGCAGGGCACAGGGGGCGGACACTGAAGCTTTCTTT
. TRBJ2-4 TRBV5-1 . CASSLAGTDKNIQYF TGCGCCAGCAGCTTGGCCGGGACGGATAAAAACATTCAGTACTTC
TRBD1 TRBJ2-3 TRBV10-3 . CAIRAGQGESDTQYF TGTGCCATCAGAGCGGGACAGGGGGAATCAGATACGCAGTATTTT
. TRBJ2-1 TRBV20-1 . CSARVPNEQFF TGCAGTGCTAGAGTACCTAATGAGCAGTTCTTC
. TRBJ2-7 TRBV5-1 few CASKHTSGLQYF TGCGCCAGCAAGCACACTTCCGGACTGCAGTACTTC
. TRBJ2-3 TRBV29-1 . CSVDRQSTDTQYF TGCAGCGTTGATCGACAGAGCACAGATACGCAGTATTTT
TRBD2 TRBJ2-3 TRBV12-3/TRBV12-4 few CASSRTSGGPSTDTQYF TGTGCCAGCAGCCGGACTAGCGGGGGGCCTAGCACAGATACGCAGTATTTT
. TRBJ2-1 TRBV18 . CASSLITLRRGGIYNEQFF TGTGCCAGCTCACTCATAACCCTCAGGCGGGGCGGGATATACAATGAGCAGTTCTTC
TRBD1 TRBJ1-1 TRBV19 . CASSILKRQGNTEAFF TGTGCCAGTAGTATTCTAAAACGACAGGGGAACACTGAAGCTTTCTTT
TRBD2 TRBJ2-1 TRBV12-3/TRBV12-4 . CASSDRGSGKSYNEQFF TGTGCCAGCAGTGACAGAGGTAGCGGGAAGTCCTACAATGAGCAGTTCTTC
. TRBJ2-5 TRBV29-1 few CSVSWAVRETQYF TGCAGCGTCTCGTGGGCAGTTCGGGAGACCCAGTACTTC
. TRBJ2-1 TRBV6-2/TRBV6-3 . CASSRGQLRNEQFF TGTGCCAGCAGCCGGGGGCAGCTTAGAAATGAGCAGTTCTTC
. TRBJ1-1 TRBV28 few CASSSSGANTEAFF TGTGCCAGCAGTTCGTCAGGGGCGAACACTGAAGCTTTCTTT
. TRBJ1-2 TRBV5-1 few CASSFLRGSYGYTF TGCGCCAGCAGCTTTTTACGGGGCTCCTATGGCTACACCTTC
. TRBJ1-1 TRBV11-2 few CASSSRHPEAFF TGTGCCAGCAGCTCCAGACACCCAGAAGCTTTCTTT
TRBD1 TRBJ1-1 TRBV7-2 few CASSSDRVGFEAFF TGTGCCAGCAGCTCTGACAGGGTGGGATTTGAAGCTTTCTTT
. TRBJ2-7 TRBV4-3 . CASSQEWGPPYEQYF TGCGCCAGCAGCCAAGAGTGGGGGCCCCCTTACGAGCAGTACTTC
TRBD2 TRBJ2-7 TRBV6-2/TRBV6-3 once CACSRAGAFSYEQYF TGTGCCTGCAGTCGAGCGGGAGCGTTCTCCTACGAGCAGTACTTC
TRBD1 TRBJ2-1 TRBV7-2 few CASSLVGQGGDNEQFF TGTGCCAGCAGCTTAGTGGGACAGGGGGGGGACAATGAGCAGTTCTTC
. TRBJ2-2 TRBV15 . CATSRRSSTGELFF TGTGCCACCAGCAGAAGGTCTTCCACCGGGGAGCTGTTTTTT
TRBD1 TRBJ2-3 TRBV15 . CATSRDRQGPSTDTQYF TGTGCCACCAGCAGAGACCGACAGGGACCGAGCACAGATACGCAGTATTTT
TRBD1 TRBJ2-3 TRBV27 few CASSFLNRGRPDTQYF TGTGCCAGCAGTTTCTTGAACAGGGGGAGACCAGATACGCAGTATTTT
TRBD2 TRBJ2-7 TRBV20-1 few CSARHVVAGEGDEQYF TGCAGTGCTAGACACGTCGTAGCGGGAGAGGGCGACGAGCAGTACTTC
. TRBJ1-2 TRBV6-1 . CAIKRGDYGYTF TGTGCCATAAAGCGGGGGGACTATGGCTACACCTTC
. TRBJ2-5 TRBV6-2/TRBV6-3 . CASGPRYSLDVRRETQYF TGTGCCAGCGGACCCCGTTACTCTCTTGACGTCAGGCGGGAGACCCAGTACTTC
TRBD1 TRBJ1-1 TRBV20-1 few CSAGHWKGATEAFF TGCAGTGCTGGGCACTGGAAGGGGGCCACTGAAGCTTTCTTT
TRBD1 TRBJ2-7 TRBV29-1 . CSVRTGDFPYEQYF TGCAGCGTACGGACAGGGGATTTTCCCTACGAGCAGTACTTC
TRBD2 TRBJ2-1 TRBV10-3 . CAISEGLRGTREQFF TGTGCCATCAGTGAGGGGTTGAGGGGGACTAGAGAGCAGTTCTTC
TRBD1 TRBJ1-5 TRBV28 few CASSLHRGRQPQHF TGTGCCAGCAGCCTTCACAGGGGAAGGCAGCCCCAGCATTTT
. TRBJ1-1 TRBV20-1 few CSASQGTNTEAFF TGCAGTGCATCGCAGGGGACGAACACTGAAGCTTTCTTT
. TRBJ1-5 TRBV5-1 . CASSPGGGDSNQPQHF TGCGCCAGCAGCCCTGGTGGGGGTGACAGTAATCAGCCCCAGCATTTT
. TRBJ2-7 TRBV6-1 . CASSFGEQYF TGTGCCAGCAGTTTTGGGGAGCAGTACTTC
. TRBJ2-1 TRBV30 few CAWSGQPYNEQFF TGTGCCTGGAGTGGACAGCCCTACAATGAGCAGTTCTTC
TRBD1 TRBJ2-3 TRBV4-1 few CASRKTGADTQYF TGCGCCAGCAGAAAGACAGGGGCAGATACGCAGTATTTT
. TRBJ2-1 TRBV5-1 . CASSPPLDGANEQFF TGCGCCAGCAGTCCCCCTTTAGATGGTGCCAATGAGCAGTTCTTC
. TRBJ2-2 TRBV20-1 . CSARVRLAGTGELFF TGCAGTGCTAGAGTTCGTCTAGCTGGGACCGGGGAGCTGTTTTTT
. TRBJ2-1 TRBV6-2/TRBV6-3 . CASSYLDNEQFF TGTGCCAGCAGTTATCTGGACAATGAGCAGTTCTTC
. TRBJ1-2 TRBV30 few CAWSAAGNYGYTF TGTGCCTGGAGTGCTGCAGGGAACTATGGCTACACCTTC
TRBD2 TRBJ2-3 TRBV7-2 . CASSPLAALRTDTQYF TGTGCCAGCAGCCCCCTAGCGGCACTGCGCACAGATACGCAGTATTTT
. TRBJ2-3 TRBV29-1 . CSHTGQGKPWTDTQYF TGCAGCCATACGGGGCAGGGAAAGCCCTGGACAGATACGCAGTATTTT
. TRBJ2-2 TRBV5-5 many CASSLVGPWGDTGELFF TGTGCCAGCAGCTTGGTTGGGCCCTGGGGAGACACCGGGGAGCTGTTTTTT
TRBD1 TRBJ1-6 TRBV2 . CASRRAGTVNSPLHF TGTGCCAGCAGGCGGGCCGGGACAGTGAATTCACCCCTCCACTTT
. TRBJ2-1 TRBV10-3 . CAISVFREAEQFF TGTGCCATCAGTGTATTCAGGGAGGCTGAGCAGTTCTTC
. TRBJ2-2 TRBV7-2 many CASSLVGTFNTGELFF TGTGCCAGCAGCCTAGTGGGGACTTTTAACACCGGGGAGCTGTTTTTT
. TRBJ2-7 TRBV6-2/TRBV6-3 . CASLQSRSYEQYF TGTGCCAGCCTCCAATCTCGGTCCTACGAGCAGTACTTC
TRBD1 TRBJ2-1 TRBV3-1 few CASSLGTVGYNEQFF TGTGCCAGCAGCTTGGGGACAGTCGGTTACAATGAGCAGTTCTTC
. TRBJ2-2 TRBV6-8 few CASSSRNDFVGRGPWRAGELFF TGTGCCAGCAGTTCTAGAAACGACTTCGTCGGCAGGGGCCCCTGGAGGGCCGGGGAGCTGTTTTTT
TRBD2 TRBJ2-7 TRBV5-1 few CASSPRWEGMYEQYF TGCGCCAGCAGCCCCCGGTGGGAGGGAATGTACGAGCAGTACTTC
. TRBJ2-2 TRBV4-2 . CASSQARVGELFF TGTGCCAGCAGCCAAGCCCGGGTCGGGGAGCTGTTTTTT